This record covers a single T cell receptor (beta chain). The sample originates from a study of blood T cell repertoires in COVID-19. As for the study in general: Sites in the United States, Italy and Spain provided acute and convalescent COVID-19 samples.

The CDR3 is 13 residues long. The V and J ends lost 6 bases and 7 bases respectively, with 15 bases between them. The data were produced by immunoSEQ multiplex PCR, yet TCRdb's version contains in-frame clones alone and is incomplete. The sample yields 96,000 or so clones, around nine tenths seen once. This chain links TRBV12-3 or TRBV12-4 with TRBJ1-2, with a tentative D call TRBD1 (6 bases). Sequences were obtained from peripheral blood. The clonotype comes from an elderly woman with acute or convalescent COVID-19. The CDR3 loop is CASRSTGKGGYTF. As DNA, the CDR3 is TGTGCCAGCAGGTCTACAGGGAAGGGTGGCTACACCTTC.